Listed below are T cell receptor beta chains from one sample, sequenced in a study of blood T cell repertoires in COVID-19. TCRdb's table, derived via immunoSEQ multiplex PCR, lists solely in-frame clones and lacks some. This repertoire shows around 130,000 clones, about 81% found once; its top ten account for 15% to 20%. The sample taken for sequencing was peripheral blood. The receptors come from an elderly woman with acute or convalescent COVID-19. CDR3s include the opening cysteine and the closing phenylalanine or tryptophan. D genes are given only for firm matches. The size field is filled for only some rows; it gives once, few, many or a size class.

>.|.|TRBJ1-2|TRBV5-4
CASSPPGGNYGYTF
TGTGCCAGCAGCCCTCCCGGTGGTAACTATGGCTACACCTTC
>TRBD1|.|TRBJ2-1|TRBV9
CASSPRTGGLVNEQFF
TGTGCCAGCAGCCCTCGGACAGGGGGGTTAGTCAATGAGCAGTTCTTC
>TRBD1|.|TRBJ2-6|TRBV27
CASRDRGWANVLTF
TGTGCCAGCAGGGACAGGGGCTGGGCCAACGTCCTGACTTTC
>TRBD1|.|TRBJ1-5|TRBV19
CACRDRGYSSNQPQHF
TGTGCCTGCAGGGACAGGGGTTATAGTAGCAATCAGCCCCAGCATTTT
>.|once|TRBJ1-5|TRBV30
CAWQGGAGQPQHF
TGTGCCTGGCAGGGTGGCGCCGGTCAGCCCCAGCATTTT
>.|.|TRBJ1-1|TRBV10-3
CAISDLRDTEAFF
TGTGCCATCAGTGATTTGCGGGACACTGAAGCTTTCTTT
>TRBD1|.|TRBJ2-7|TRBV19
CASSIGTGGDEQYF
TGTGCCAGTAGTATTGGGACAGGGGGCGACGAGCAGTACTTC
>TRBD1|.|TRBJ1-1|TRBV2
CASRRDSSFNTEAFF
TGTGCCAGCAGGAGGGACAGTAGTTTTAACACTGAAGCTTTCTTT
>.|.|TRBJ2-3|TRBV9
CASSVALGRNTDTQYF
TGTGCCAGCAGCGTAGCTCTCGGGAGAAACACAGATACGCAGTATTTT
>TRBD1|.|TRBJ1-5|TRBV23-1
CASSRQGPISPYSNQPQHF
TGCGCCAGCAGTCGACAGGGCCCAATTAGTCCTTATAGCAATCAGCCCCAGCATTTT
>TRBD1|.|TRBJ2-3|TRBV5-1
CASRPRAGGSDTQYF
TGCGCCAGCAGACCTCGGGCAGGGGGCTCAGATACGCAGTATTTT
>TRBD1|once|TRBJ1-1|TRBV7-8
CASSLVQGSQLLNTEAFF
TGTGCCAGCAGCTTAGTACAGGGGAGTCAACTTCTGAACACTGAAGCTTTCTTT
>TRBD2|.|TRBJ2-5|TRBV9
CASSVGLAGAQYF
TGTGCCAGCAGCGTAGGTCTAGCGGGGGCCCAGTACTTC
>TRBD2|.|TRBJ2-1|TRBV19
CASSIFGLAGGIPNEQFF
TGTGCCAGTAGTATTTTCGGCCTAGCGGGGGGCATACCCAATGAGCAGTTCTTC
>TRBD1|.|TRBJ2-7|TRBV7-2
CASSIGQGVGYEQYF
TGTGCCAGCAGCATCGGACAGGGGGTAGGCTACGAGCAGTACTTC
>.|.|TRBJ1-4|TRBV30
CAWGNYGEKLFF
TGTGCCTGGGGTAACTACGGGGAAAAACTGTTTTTT
>TRBD2|.|TRBJ2-2|TRBV3-1/TRBV3-2
CASSQDPPTSGRSTGELFF
TGTGCCAGCAGCCAAGATCCCCCTACTAGCGGGAGGAGCACCGGGGAGCTGTTTTTT
>.|once|TRBJ1-2|TRBV19
CASNSPGLNYGYTF
TGTGCCAGTAACTCCCCCGGTCTTAACTATGGCTACACCTTC
>TRBD1|.|TRBJ2-7|TRBV6-2/TRBV6-3
CASSPDRGNTYEQYF
TGTGCCAGCAGTCCGGACAGGGGAAACACCTACGAGCAGTACTTC
>TRBD2|.|TRBJ2-1|TRBV7-2
CASSPKYLAGAEQFF
TGTGCCAGCAGTCCTAAGTACTTAGCGGGGGCCGAGCAGTTCTTC
>TRBD1|.|TRBJ2-4|TRBV27
CASSILGTVSGIQYF
TGTGCCAGCAGTATCCTCGGGACAGTCTCTGGCATTCAGTACTTC
>.|.|TRBJ1-3|TRBV7-9
CASTPSGNTIYF
TGTGCCAGCACCCCGTCTGGAAACACCATATATTTT
>.|.|TRBJ2-7|TRBV24-1
CATSPGHVSYEQYF
TGTGCCACCAGCCCGGGACACGTTTCCTACGAGCAGTACTTC
>TRBD1|.|TRBJ1-2|TRBV7-2
CASSISQGGYGYTF
TGTGCCAGCAGCATTTCCCAGGGGGGATATGGCTACACCTTC
>.|.|TRBJ1-2|TRBV5-6
CASSLGTLNYGYTF
TGTGCCAGCAGCCTCGGGACACTTAACTATGGCTACACCTTC
>TRBD2|.|TRBJ2-3|TRBV4-1
CASSPRPGLAGDTQYF
TGCGCCAGCAGCCCCCGCCCGGGACTAGCAGGAGATACGCAGTATTTT
>TRBD1|.|TRBJ2-7|TRBV30
CAWGRGPYEQYF
TGTGCCTGGGGCAGGGGGCCCTACGAGCAGTACTTC
>TRBD1|.|TRBJ2-7|TRBV18
CASSPRTGIHEQYF
TGTGCCAGCTCACCGAGGACAGGTATCCACGAGCAGTACTTC
>TRBD2|.|TRBJ2-3|TRBV7-2
CASSPTPLAGSDTQYF
TGTGCCAGCAGCCCAACCCCACTAGCGGGATCAGATACGCAGTATTTT
>.|.|TRBJ2-4|TRBV21-1
CASSKERYQYF
TGTGCCAGCAGCAAAGAGCGTTACCAGTACTTC
>.|once|TRBJ2-1|TRBV13
CASSLSRGSSYNEQFF
TGTGCCAGCAGCTTATCGCGGGGCAGCTCCTACAATGAGCAGTTCTTC
>.|.|TRBJ1-2|TRBV3-1/TRBV3-2
CASSHRQVQANYGYTF
TGTGCCAGCAGCCACAGACAAGTCCAAGCTAACTATGGCTACACCTTC
>.|.|TRBJ1-1|TRBV10-3
CAISQFQNTEAFF
TGTGCCATCTCACAATTTCAGAACACTGAAGCTTTCTTT
>.|.|TRBJ1-2|TRBV9
CASSVGGPANYGYTF
TGTGCCAGCAGCGTTGGAGGGCCAGCTAACTATGGCTACACCTTC
>.|.|TRBJ2-7|TRBV15
CATSRGAQDFYEQYF
TGTGCCACCAGCAGAGGGGCTCAGGACTTCTACGAGCAGTACTTC
>TRBD1|.|TRBJ1-4|TRBV3-1/TRBV3-2
CASSNTGEANEKLFF
TGTGCCAGCAGCAATACAGGGGAGGCTAATGAAAAACTGTTTTTT
>.|.|TRBJ1-2|TRBV6-2/TRBV6-3
CASSSQGFYGYTF
TGTGCCAGCAGTTCGCAGGGCTTCTATGGCTACACCTTC
>TRBD1|.|TRBJ1-2|TRBV5-4
CASSAPGQGSHGYTF
TGTGCCAGCAGCGCACCGGGACAGGGGTCCCACGGCTACACCTTC
>TRBD1|.|TRBJ2-2|TRBV19
CASSNGQGAGTGELFF
TGTGCCAGTAGTAACGGACAGGGGGCGGGCACCGGGGAGCTGTTTTTT
>TRBD1|.|TRBJ2-1|TRBV5-6
CASSNDRGNYNEQFF
TGTGCCAGCAGCAACGACAGGGGGAACTACAATGAGCAGTTCTTC
>TRBD1|few|TRBJ1-4|TRBV19
CASSILADREEKLFF
TGTGCCAGTAGTATCTTAGCGGACAGGGAAGAAAAACTGTTTTTT
>TRBD1|.|TRBJ1-1|TRBV7-9
CASSPRQGSTEAFF
TGTGCCAGCAGCCCCAGACAGGGAAGCACTGAAGCTTTCTTT
>TRBD1|.|TRBJ1-2|TRBV5-1
CASSFGTGGGYGYTF
TGCGCCAGCAGCTTTGGGACAGGGGGCGGCTATGGCTACACCTTC
>TRBD1|.|TRBJ1-2|TRBV6-6
CASSYSRDRFRNGYTF
TGTGCCAGCAGTTACTCAAGGGACAGGTTTCGAAATGGCTACACCTTC
>.|.|TRBJ1-5|TRBV21-1
CASRYRFSQPQHF
TGTGCCTCGAGGTACAGGTTTAGTCAGCCCCAGCATTTT
>TRBD2|.|TRBJ2-7|TRBV18
CASSSLAGGLLYEQYF
TGTGCCAGCTCATCGCTAGCGGGGGGTCTTCTGTACGAGCAGTACTTC